One sample yielded the 13 T cell receptor beta chains listed below, sequenced in a study of cytomegalovirus exposure and HLA in healthy donors. Vbeta (60) and Jbeta (13) primers were used in the PCR. Only in-frame clones appear in the TCRdb table, and some are missing; sequencing was by immunoSEQ multiplex PCR. The profile shows over 200,000 clones, 77% of them singletons. Sequenced material: PBMCs. The source is a woman aged 60-70 years in good health and CMV-seropositive.

This clone was seen a single time. The CDR3 reads CASSLRQAGDQYF. Here the CDR3 DNA reads TGTGCCAGCAGTCTACGACAGGCTGGAGACCAGTACTTC. V and J are TRBV27 and TRBJ2-5, with D perhaps matching TRBD1 (6 bases). Germline V CDR1 and CDR2: MNHEY, SMNVEV (reference sequence). This CDR3 region has 13 residues. V was trimmed by 5 bases and J by 10 bases, leaving 17 bases between them.

This rearrangement joins TRBV15 to TRBJ2-7; D perhaps matches TRBD1 (5 bases). The CDR3 runs 14 residues. Germline lookup yields CDR1 LNHNV and CDR2 YYDKDF (reference sequence). Between the trimmed V and J ends, which lost 8 bases and 7 bases, there was a span of 21 bases. DNA for the CDR3: TGTGCCACCTCACAGGACACTCCTACGGTGGAGCAGTACTTC. Protein sequence: CATSQDTPTVEQYF. Supplemented by reference TRBV15 and TRBJ2-7, the full variable domain reads DAMVIQNPRYQVTQFGKPVTLSCSQTLNHNVMYWYQQKSSQAPKLLFHYYDKDFNNEADTPDNFQSRRPNTSFCFLDIRSPGLGDTAMYLCATSQDTPTVEQYFGPGTRLTVT.

This chain uses TRBV7-6 with TRBJ2-2, with D possibly being TRBD2 (6 bases). The V gene's germline CDR1 is SGHVS and CDR2 FNYEAQ. The CDR3 runs to 16 residues. V gave up 5 bases and J gave up 8 bases, with 21 bases separating them. The CDR3 sequence is CASSPQTSSSWGELFF. The CDR3 DNA reads TGTGCCAGCAGCCCGCAGACTAGTAGTTCATGGGGGGAGCTGTTTTTT.

The chain employs TRBV11-3 and TRBJ2-2; 10 positions match TRBD1. J was trimmed by 6 bases and V by 5 bases; bases with no gene match: 6. The length of the CDR3 is 15 residues. Per germline, CDR1 SGHNT and CDR2 YENEEA. CDR3 in amino acids: CASSEGTGESGELFF. The CDR3 coding sequence is TGTGCCAGCAGCGAGGGGACAGGGGAATCCGGGGAGCTGTTTTTT.

The V gene is TRBV28, the J gene TRBJ2-3; 8 nucleotides match TRBD2. CDR1 MDHEN and CDR2 SYDVKM come from the germline V gene. Unmatched junction bases numbered 8, after V lost 10 bases and J lost 2 bases. The CDR3 runs to 14 residues. CDR3 region: CATTPAGDTDTQYF. The CDR3 region has the DNA TGTGCCACCACACCAGCGGGAGACACAGATACGCAGTATTTT. The full variable domain, completed using reference TRBV28 and TRBJ2-3, is DVKVTQSSRYLVKRTGEKVFLECVQDMDHENMFWYRQDPGLGLRLIYFSYDVKMKEKGDIPEGYSVSREKKERFSLILESASTNQTSMYLCATTPAGDTDTQYFGPGTRLTVL.

The rearrangement joins TRBV6-1 to TRBJ1-6; maybe TRBD1 (6 bases). The length of the CDR3 is 14 residues. Trimming pared 5 bases from V and 6 bases from J, leaving 11 bases between. Germline CDR1 MNHNS, CDR2 SASEGT. The CDR3 bases are TGTGCCAGCAGTCTACAGGGACGTAATTCACCCCTCCACTTT. Protein product: CASSLQGRNSPLHF.

The chain has TRBV6-5 and TRBJ1-5, with 10 bases fitting TRBD1. Germline trimming cut 6 bases from V and 6 bases from J; bases unmatched to any gene: 5. This CDR3 is 14 amino acids long. The germline gives CDR1 MNHEY, CDR2 SVGAGI. The CDR3 region is CASSSGTGVQPQHF. CDR3 coding DNA: TGTGCCAGCAGCTCCGGGACAGGGGTTCAGCCCCAGCATTTT.

The V and J genes are TRBV9 and TRBJ2-1; 10 nucleotides match TRBD2. CDR3 length equals 14 residues. V lost 3 bases to trimming and J lost 8 bases; unmatched junction nucleotides: 5. CDR1 SGDLS and CDR2 YYNGEE come from the germline V gene. CDR3 sequence (DNA): TGTGCCAGCAGCGCTGCTAGCGGGGGAGATGAGCAGTTCTTC. Translating it yields CASSAASGGDEQFF. Variable domain in full (rest from reference TRBV9 and TRBJ2-1): DSGVTQTPKHLITATGQRVTLRCSPRSGDLSVYWYQQSLDQGLQFLIQYYNGEERAKGNILERFSAQQFPDLHSELNLSSLELGDSALYFCASSAASGGDEQFFGPGTRLTVL.

This clone was seen just once. The chain recombines TRBV5-1 with TRBJ2-3; D unresolved. V was clipped by 2 bases and J by 0 bases, with 13 bases between them. Germline V lookup: CDR1 SGHRS, CDR2 YFSETQ. The CDR3 contains 16 residues. In nucleotides, the CDR3 is TGCGCCAGCAGCTTTGGTAGCAGCTCTAGCACAGATACGCAGTATTTT. Translating gives CASSFGSSSSTDTQYF.

The rearrangement joins TRBV5-6 to TRBJ2-4; 10 nucleotides align to TRBD1. V lost 5 bases, J lost 8 bases, and 4 bases stayed unmatched. Germline V lookup: CDR1 SGHDT, CDR2 YYEEEE. This CDR3 has 13 amino acids. The CDR3 DNA sequence: TGTGCCAGCAGTCAGGACAGGGGGGACATTCAGTACTTC. Protein: CASSQDRGDIQYF.

The rearrangement uses TRBV28 and TRBJ2-2; weak D call: TRBD1 (6 bases). V was clipped by 2 bases and J by 0 bases, with 10 bases between them. Germline V gene lookup returns CDR1 MDHEN and CDR2 SYDVKM. The CDR3 length is 16 residues. CDR3 in DNA: TGTGCCAGCAGTTTACAGGGGCGGGCGAACACCGGGGAGCTGTTTTTT. Translated, it gives CASSLQGRANTGELFF.

The genes are TRBV5-1 and TRBJ2-2; D might be TRBD1 (6 bases). Germline values: CDR1 SGHRS, CDR2 YFSETQ. V was cut by 7 bases and J by 8 bases, with 18 bases left in between. The CDR3 runs 14 residues. The chain's CDR3 is CASSMRRDRGELFF. DNA for the CDR3: TGCGCCAGCTCCATGCGCAGAGACAGGGGGGAGCTGTTTTTT.

CDR3 bases: TGTGCCATCACCGGGGCTCCCGGGACAGGGGCTTCCTACGAGCAGTACTTC. It yields the protein CAITGAPGTGASYEQYF. V and J are TRBV10-3 and TRBJ2-7; 10 nucleotides line up with TRBD1. Germline assignment: CDR1 ENHRY and CDR2 SYGVKD. The CDR3 is 17 residues long. V shed 7 bases, J shed 1 base, and the junction held 13 bases outside the gene matches.